Described below is a single T cell receptor beta chain sequence and its context. Its antigen is unknown. UMI-tagged TRB cDNA libraries were built via 5' RACE. TCRdb reanalyzed the 5' RACE reads, giving one entry per CDR3 protein sequence and no DNA. Listed are over 70,000 distinct CDR3 sequences; roughly 0.89% falls within the top ten. This specimen comes from a study of CXCR3-negative and CXCR3-positive naive CD8 T cells. Findings and caveats of the study: The study found comparably high diversity in both naive subsets and much lower diversity in memory CD8+ cells. CXCR3-positive naive cells had TRB CDR3s that were more hydrophobic than CXCR3-negative naive cells had. No difference in surface CD5 was seen between naive subsets, and TCR strength was inferred from TRB CDR3 properties.

CD45RO-CCR7+CD27+CD95- cells counted as naive CD8+ T cells. Per germline, CDR1 DFQATT and CDR2 SNEGSKA (reference sequence). The CDR3 contains 17 residues. Specimen: naive CXCR3+ CD8+ T cells from blood. The subset denotes: CD45RO-CCR7+CD27+CD95- naive CD8+ T cells expressing CXCR3 (TNR3+). The clonotype comes from a human donor in good health. Some clones in this sample may be carry-over from other donors' samples. The genes are TRBV20-1 and TRBJ2-2; TCRdb names TRBD1, which stays unverified in the absence of DNA. The CDR3 region is CSAKSQGRLNNTGELFF.